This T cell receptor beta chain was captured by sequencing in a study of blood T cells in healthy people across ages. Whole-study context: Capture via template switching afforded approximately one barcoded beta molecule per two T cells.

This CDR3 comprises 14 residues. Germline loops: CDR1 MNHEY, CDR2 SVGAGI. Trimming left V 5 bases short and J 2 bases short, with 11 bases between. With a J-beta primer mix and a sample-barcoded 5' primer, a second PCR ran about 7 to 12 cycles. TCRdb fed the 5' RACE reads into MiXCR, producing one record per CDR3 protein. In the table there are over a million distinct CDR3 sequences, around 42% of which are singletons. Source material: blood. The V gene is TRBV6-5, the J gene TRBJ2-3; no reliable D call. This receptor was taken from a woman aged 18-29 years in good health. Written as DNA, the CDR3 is TGTGCCAGCAGTACCAGACTTAACACAGATACGCAGTATTTT. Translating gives CASSTRLNTDTQYF.